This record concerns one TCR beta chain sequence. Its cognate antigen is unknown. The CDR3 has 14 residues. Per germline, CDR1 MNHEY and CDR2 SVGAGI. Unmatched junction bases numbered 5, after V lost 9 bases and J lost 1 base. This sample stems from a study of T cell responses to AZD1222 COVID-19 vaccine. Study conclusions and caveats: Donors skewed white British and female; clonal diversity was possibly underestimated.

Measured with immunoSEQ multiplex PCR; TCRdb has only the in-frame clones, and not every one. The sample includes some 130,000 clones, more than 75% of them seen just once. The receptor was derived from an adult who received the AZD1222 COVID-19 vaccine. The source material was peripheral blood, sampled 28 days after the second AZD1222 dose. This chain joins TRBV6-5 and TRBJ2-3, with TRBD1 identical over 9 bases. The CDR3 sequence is CASLQGARTDTQYF. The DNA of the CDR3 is TGTGCCAGTTTACAGGGGGCGCGCACAGATACGCAGTATTTT.